The entry below describes one TCR beta chain. Its antigen is unidentified. This sample was taken from a study of OX40 agonist ivuxolimab in advanced cancers. About the research overall: Dose-escalation subjects each had hepatocellular carcinoma, melanoma, renal cell or head and neck cancer.

The length of the CDR3 is 17 residues. Trimming took 4 bases from V and 7 from J; bases not matched to a gene: 12. The germline CDR1 and CDR2 sequences are SGHDT and YYEEEE. The repertoire was sequenced with immunoSEQ multiplex PCR; TCRdb's copy has only in-frame clones and lacks some. The repertoire consists of about 66,000 clones, with 80% to 90% occurring once and the leading ten covering approximately 15%. Findings and caveats of the study: At doses 0.1 to 3.0 mg/kg, CD4+ and CD8+ clones expanded.

The source material was CD4+ or CD8+ T cells sorted from blood, sampled in a trial of the OX40 agonist ivuxolimab. This sequence originates from an adult with an advanced solid tumor such as melanoma, head and neck, liver or kidney cancer. V usage is TRBV5-6 and J usage is TRBJ2-1; 12 nucleotides align to TRBD2. The CDR3 DNA reads TGTGCCAGCAGCGGAAAGACTAGCGGGAGAACATTGAATGAGCAGTTCTTC. Translating it yields CASSGKTSGRTLNEQFF.